A selection of T cell receptor beta chains follows, all from one sample in a study of identifying expanded T cells in peripheral blood. Profiling relied on immunoSEQ multiplex PCR, and the TCRdb table lists in-frame clones only, not all of them. The sample has 45,000 to 65,000 clones, 82% seen once. Sequencing was performed on blood. Source of these receptors: a person aged 18 to 70 in good health. The CDR3 runs from the conserved cysteine through the conserved F or W. The D gene is left open where the match is weak. Size is omitted from some rows. Given values are once, few, many or a class for expanded clones.

>TRBJ2-7|TRBD1|TRBV7-9|NA
TGTGCCAGCAGCTTAAGGGACAGGGGGCTGTACGAGCAGTACTTC
CASSLRDRGLYEQYF
>TRBJ2-3|NA|TRBV4-3|NA
TGCGCCAGCAGCCAAGATTCCGGCTCTTATACGCAGTATTTT
CASSQDSGSYTQYF
>TRBJ1-3|TRBD1|TRBV7-2|once
TGTGCCAGCATCGCGGACAGGGGGGGAAACACCATATATTTT
CASIADRGGNTIYF
>TRBJ2-7|NA|TRBV7-9|once
TGTGCCAGCAGCCCCCGACTAGTAGCAGAGCAAAACACCGAATACGAGCAGTACTTC
CASSPRLVAEQNTEYEQYF
>TRBJ2-4|NA|TRBV27|NA
TGTGCCTCCGGCTATAACATTCAGTACTTC
CASGYNIQYF
>TRBJ2-3|TRBD1|TRBV10-3|NA
TGTGCCATCAGTGAGGGACAGGGGGTCACAGATACGCAGTATTTT
CAISEGQGVTDTQYF
>TRBJ1-1|NA|TRBV9|NA
TGTGCCAGCAGCACGACAGGATCGAACACTGAAGCTTTCTTT
CASSTTGSNTEAFF
>TRBJ2-7|TRBD2|TRBV6-1|once
TGTGCCAGCAGTGAAGATGGAGGGCTAGCGGGAAATCACGAGCAGTACTTC
CASSEDGGLAGNHEQYF
>TRBJ1-3|NA|TRBV7-9|once
TGTGCCAGCAGCTTAACCCTAGGTGGAAACACCATATATTTT
CASSLTLGGNTIYF
>TRBJ2-5|TRBD2|TRBV7-2|once
TGTGCCAGCAGCCTCCGACTAGCGGGGGGGAAAGAGACCCAGTACTTC
CASSLRLAGGKETQYF
>TRBJ2-3|NA|TRBV4-2|NA
TGTGCCAGCAGCCAAGGGGGAACAGACACAGATACGCAGTATTTT
CASSQGGTDTDTQYF
>TRBJ2-7|NA|TRBV7-9|once
TGTGCCAGCAGCTTGTCAGGGGCTACCTACGAGCAGTACTTC
CASSLSGATYEQYF
>TRBJ2-7|NA|TRBV30|NA
TGTGCCTGGAGTAGGGGCGGGGTATCCTACGAGCAGTACTTC
CAWSRGGVSYEQYF
>TRBJ2-3|TRBD2|TRBV7-9|NA
TGTGCCAGCAGCTTAGAGGTGTCGGCGGGGGGGCCGTCAGATACGCAGTATTTT
CASSLEVSAGGPSDTQYF
>TRBJ2-2|TRBD2|TRBV9|once
TGTGCCAGCAGCGTTTTCCTAGCGGGGCAGGTGGGGACCGGGGAGCTGTTTTTT
CASSVFLAGQVGTGELFF
>TRBJ1-5|NA|TRBV4-1|NA
TGCGCCAGCAGCCAAGCCCCGGTAGAAAATATTTATAGCAATCAGCCCCAGCATTTT
CASSQAPVENIYSNQPQHF
>TRBJ1-2|TRBD1|TRBV7-9|NA
TGTGCCAGCAGCTCGGGGACAGGGAAAGGGTATGGCTACACCTTC
CASSSGTGKGYGYTF
>TRBJ1-2|NA|TRBV9|NA
TGTGCCAGCAGCCCTCGACCTGATTTGGGCGGCTACACCTTC
CASSPRPDLGGYTF
>TRBJ2-1|NA|TRBV9|NA
TGTGCCAGCAGCGTAGAAGGGGCTCACAGGAGTGAGCAGTTCTTC
CASSVEGAHRSEQFF
>TRBJ1-1|NA|TRBV4-3|NA
TGCGCCAGCAGCCAGGTGGGACGGGGGAACACTGAAGCTTTCTTT
CASSQVGRGNTEAFF
>TRBJ2-7|TRBD1|TRBV7-9|NA
TGTGCCAGCTCAGGGACAGGGGACGAGCAGTACTTC
CASSGTGDEQYF
>TRBJ1-2|NA|TRBV6-5|NA
TGTGCCAGCAGTGCGTACTATGGCTACACCTTC
CASSAYYGYTF
>TRBJ1-5|NA|TRBV27|NA
TGTGCCAGCAGTCCCCAGGGAGTCGTGGGCAATCAGCCCCAGCATTTT
CASSPQGVVGNQPQHF
>TRBJ2-3|TRBD2|TRBV6-5|few
TGTGCCAGCAGTTTAGCGGGGGCTCCCACAGATACGCAGTATTTT
CASSLAGAPTDTQYF
>TRBJ1-6|NA|TRBV7-5|NA
TGTGCCAGACCCAAATGGGGAAGCTCCTATAATTCACCCCTCCACTTT
CARPKWGSSYNSPLHF
>TRBJ1-3|NA|TRBV7-2|NA
TGTGCCAGCAGCACGTCCCCGAACACCATATATTTT
CASSTSPNTIYF